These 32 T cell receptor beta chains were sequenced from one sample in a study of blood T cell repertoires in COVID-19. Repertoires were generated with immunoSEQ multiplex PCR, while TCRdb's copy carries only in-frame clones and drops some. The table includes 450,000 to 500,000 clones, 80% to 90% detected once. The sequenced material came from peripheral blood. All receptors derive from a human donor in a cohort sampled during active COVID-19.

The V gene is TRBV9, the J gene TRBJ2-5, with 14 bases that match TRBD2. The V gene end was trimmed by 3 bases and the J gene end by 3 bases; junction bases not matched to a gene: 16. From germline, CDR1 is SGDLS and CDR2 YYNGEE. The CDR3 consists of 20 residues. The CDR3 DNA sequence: TGTGCCAGCAGCGAGAGGACAGCGGGACTAGCGGGAGTGAGGAAAGAGACCCAGTACTTC. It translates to CASSERTAGLAGVRKETQYF.

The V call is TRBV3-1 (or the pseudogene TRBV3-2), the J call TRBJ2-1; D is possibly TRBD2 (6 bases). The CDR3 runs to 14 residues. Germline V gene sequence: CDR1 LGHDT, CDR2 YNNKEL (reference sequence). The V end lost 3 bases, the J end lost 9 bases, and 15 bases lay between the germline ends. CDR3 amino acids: CASSQVGGTAEQFF. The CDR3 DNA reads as TGTGCCAGCAGCCAGGTCGGGGGTACTGCTGAGCAGTTCTTC.

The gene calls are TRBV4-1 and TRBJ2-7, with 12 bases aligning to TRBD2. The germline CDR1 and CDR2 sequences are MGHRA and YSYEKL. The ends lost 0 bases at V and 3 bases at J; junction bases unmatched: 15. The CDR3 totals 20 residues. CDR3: CASSQEGGGQTSGRLYEQYF. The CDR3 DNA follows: TGCGCCAGCAGCCAAGAGGGAGGCGGGCAGACTAGCGGGAGACTCTACGAGCAGTACTTC.

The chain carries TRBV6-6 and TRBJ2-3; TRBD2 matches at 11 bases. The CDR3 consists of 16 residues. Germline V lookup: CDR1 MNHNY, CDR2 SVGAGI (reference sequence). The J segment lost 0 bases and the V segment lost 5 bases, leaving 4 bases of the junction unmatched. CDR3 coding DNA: TGTGCCAGCAGTCGAGGACTAGCGGGTAGCACAGATACGCAGTATTTT. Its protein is CASSRGLAGSTDTQYF.

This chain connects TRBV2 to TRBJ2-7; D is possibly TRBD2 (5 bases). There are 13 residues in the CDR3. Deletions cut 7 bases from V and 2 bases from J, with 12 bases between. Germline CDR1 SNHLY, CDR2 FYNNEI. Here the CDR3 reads CASTRTATYEQYF. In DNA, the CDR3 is TGTGCCAGCACCCGGACTGCCACCTACGAGCAGTACTTC.

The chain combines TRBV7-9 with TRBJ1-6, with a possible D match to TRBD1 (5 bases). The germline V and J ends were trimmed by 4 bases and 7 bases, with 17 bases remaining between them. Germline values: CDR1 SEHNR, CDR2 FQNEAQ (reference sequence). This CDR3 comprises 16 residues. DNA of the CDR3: TGTGCCAGCAGCTCGATTACAGGACCCATCAATTCACCCCTCCACTTT. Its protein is CASSSITGPINSPLHF. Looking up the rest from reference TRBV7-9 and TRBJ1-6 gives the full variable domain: DTGVSQNPRHKITKRGQNVTFRCDPISEHNRLYWYRQTLGQGPEFLTYFQNEAQLEKSRLLSDRFSAERPKGSFSTLEIQRTEQGDSAMYLCASSSITGPINSPLHFGNGTRLTVT.

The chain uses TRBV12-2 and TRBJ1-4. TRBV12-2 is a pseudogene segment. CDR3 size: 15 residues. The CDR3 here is CASRFPMAGTRKLFF. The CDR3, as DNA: TGTGCAAGTCGCTTCCCAATGGCGGGGACGAGAAAACTGTTTTTT.

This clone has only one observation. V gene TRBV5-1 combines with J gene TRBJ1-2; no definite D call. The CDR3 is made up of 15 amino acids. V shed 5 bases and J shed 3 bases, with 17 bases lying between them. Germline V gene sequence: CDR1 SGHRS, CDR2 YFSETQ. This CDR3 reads CASRLFPTGDYGYTF. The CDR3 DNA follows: TGCGCCAGCAGGCTATTCCCTACCGGGGACTATGGCTACACCTTC.

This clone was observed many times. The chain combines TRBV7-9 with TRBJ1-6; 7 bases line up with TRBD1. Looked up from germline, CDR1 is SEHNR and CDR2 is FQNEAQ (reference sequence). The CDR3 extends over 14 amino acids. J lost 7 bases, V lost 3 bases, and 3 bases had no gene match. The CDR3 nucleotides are TGTGCCAGCAGCTTTGGGACAGCCAATTCACCCCTCCACTTT. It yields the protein CASSFGTANSPLHF.

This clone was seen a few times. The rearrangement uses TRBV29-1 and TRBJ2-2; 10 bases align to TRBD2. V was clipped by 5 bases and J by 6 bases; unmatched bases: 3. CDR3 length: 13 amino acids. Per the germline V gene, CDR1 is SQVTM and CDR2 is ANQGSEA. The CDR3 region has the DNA TGCAGCGTTAACCTAGCGGGAGCCGGGGAGCTGTTTTTT. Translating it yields CSVNLAGAGELFF.

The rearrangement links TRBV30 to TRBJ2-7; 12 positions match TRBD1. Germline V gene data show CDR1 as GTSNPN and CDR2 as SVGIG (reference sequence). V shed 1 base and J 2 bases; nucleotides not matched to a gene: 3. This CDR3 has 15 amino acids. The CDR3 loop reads CAWSGGTGGPYEQYF. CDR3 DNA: TGTGCCTGGAGTGGAGGGACAGGGGGCCCCTACGAGCAGTACTTC.

The CDR3: CASSQEATGDYGYTF. In DNA form, the CDR3 reads TGCGCCAGCAGCCAAGAGGCGACAGGGGACTATGGCTACACCTTC. This chain joins TRBV4-3 and TRBJ1-2, with 8 bases identical to TRBD1. Germline assignment: CDR1 LGHNA and CDR2 YSLEER. The CDR3 sequence is 15 residues long. V lost 0 bases, J lost 3 bases, and 3 bases stayed unmatched.

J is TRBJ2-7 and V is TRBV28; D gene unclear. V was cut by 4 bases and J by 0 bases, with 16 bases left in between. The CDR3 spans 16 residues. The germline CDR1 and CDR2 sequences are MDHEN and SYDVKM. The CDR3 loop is CASSSLMTPNSYEQYF. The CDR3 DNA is TGTGCCAGCAGTTCGCTAATGACACCCAACTCCTACGAGCAGTACTTC.

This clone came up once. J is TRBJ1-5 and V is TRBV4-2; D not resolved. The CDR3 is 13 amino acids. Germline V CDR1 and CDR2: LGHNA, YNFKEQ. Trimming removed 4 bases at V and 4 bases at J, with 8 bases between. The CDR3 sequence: CASSPGGNQPQHF. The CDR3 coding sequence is TGTGCCAGCAGCCCAGGAGGGAATCAGCCCCAGCATTTT.

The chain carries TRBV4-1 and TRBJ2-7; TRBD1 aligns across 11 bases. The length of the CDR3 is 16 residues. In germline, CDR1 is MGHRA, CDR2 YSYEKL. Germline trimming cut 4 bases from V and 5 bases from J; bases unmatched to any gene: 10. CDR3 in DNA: TGCGCCAGCAGCCGAGGAGGACAGGGGGCATCTAACGAGCAGTACTTC. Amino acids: CASSRGGQGASNEQYF.

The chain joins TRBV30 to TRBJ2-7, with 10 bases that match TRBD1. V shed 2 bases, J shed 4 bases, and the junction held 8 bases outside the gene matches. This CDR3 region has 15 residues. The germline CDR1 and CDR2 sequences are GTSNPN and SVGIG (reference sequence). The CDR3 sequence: CAWSTRDRGGYEQYF. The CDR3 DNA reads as TGTGCCTGGAGTACCCGGGACAGGGGAGGGTACGAGCAGTACTTC.

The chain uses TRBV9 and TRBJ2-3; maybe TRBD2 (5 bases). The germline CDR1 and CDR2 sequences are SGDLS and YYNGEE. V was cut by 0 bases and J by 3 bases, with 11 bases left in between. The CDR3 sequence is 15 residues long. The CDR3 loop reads CASSVVSSRTDTQYF. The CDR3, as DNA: TGTGCCAGCAGCGTAGTGTCTAGCAGGACAGATACGCAGTATTTT.

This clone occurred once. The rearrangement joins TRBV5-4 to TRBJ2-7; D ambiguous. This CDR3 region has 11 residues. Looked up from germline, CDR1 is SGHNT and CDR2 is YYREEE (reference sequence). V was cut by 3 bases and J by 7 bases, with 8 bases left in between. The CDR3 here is CASSSGQEQYF. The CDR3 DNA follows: TGTGCCAGCAGCTCTGGCCAAGAGCAGTACTTC.

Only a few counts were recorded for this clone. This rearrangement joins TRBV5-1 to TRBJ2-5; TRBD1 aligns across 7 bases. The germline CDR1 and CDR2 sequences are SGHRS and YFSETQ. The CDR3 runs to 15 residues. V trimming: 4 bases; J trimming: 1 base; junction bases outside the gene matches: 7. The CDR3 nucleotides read TGCGCCAGCAGCCCCTTAGGGACAGTCCAAGAGACCCAGTACTTC. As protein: CASSPLGTVQETQYF.

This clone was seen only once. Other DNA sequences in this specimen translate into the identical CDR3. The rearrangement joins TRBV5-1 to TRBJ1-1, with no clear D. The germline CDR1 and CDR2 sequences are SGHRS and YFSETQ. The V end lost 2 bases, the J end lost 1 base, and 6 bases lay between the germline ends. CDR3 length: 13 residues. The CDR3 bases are TGCGCCAGCAGCTTTCGGGAGAACACTGAAGCTTTCTTT. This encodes CASSFRENTEAFF.

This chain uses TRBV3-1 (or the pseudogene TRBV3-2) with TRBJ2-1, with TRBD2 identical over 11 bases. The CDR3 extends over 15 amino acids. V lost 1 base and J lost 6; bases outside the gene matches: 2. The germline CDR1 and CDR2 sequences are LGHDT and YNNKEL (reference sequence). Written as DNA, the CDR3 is TGTGCCAGCAGCCAAGGACTAGCGGGACCCAATGAGCAGTTCTTC. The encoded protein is CASSQGLAGPNEQFF.

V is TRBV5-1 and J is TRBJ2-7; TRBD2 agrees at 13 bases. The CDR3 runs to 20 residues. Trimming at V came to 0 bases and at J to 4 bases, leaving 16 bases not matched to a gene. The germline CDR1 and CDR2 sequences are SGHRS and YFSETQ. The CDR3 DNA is TGCGCCAGCAGCTTGGTAGGACCCACTAGCGGGAGGGCCCCTTATTACGAGCAGTACTTC. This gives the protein CASSLVGPTSGRAPYYEQYF.

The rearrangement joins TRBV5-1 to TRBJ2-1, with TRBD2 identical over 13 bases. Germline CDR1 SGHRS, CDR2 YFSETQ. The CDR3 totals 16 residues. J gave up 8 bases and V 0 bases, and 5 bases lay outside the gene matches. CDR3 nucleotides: TGCGCCAGCAGCTTGGGACTAGCGGGAGGTTCGGATGAGCAGTTCTTC. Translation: CASSLGLAGGSDEQFF.

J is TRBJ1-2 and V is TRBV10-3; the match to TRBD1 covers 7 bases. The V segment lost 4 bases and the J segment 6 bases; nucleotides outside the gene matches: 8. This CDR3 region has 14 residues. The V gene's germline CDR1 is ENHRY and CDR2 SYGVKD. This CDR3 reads CAISAQTGKDGYTF. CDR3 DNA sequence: TGTGCCATCAGTGCACAGACAGGGAAGGATGGCTACACCTTC.

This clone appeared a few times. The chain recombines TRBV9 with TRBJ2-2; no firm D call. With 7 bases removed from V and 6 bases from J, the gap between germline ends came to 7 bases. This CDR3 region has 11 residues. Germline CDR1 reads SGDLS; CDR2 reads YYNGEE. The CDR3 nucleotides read TGTGCCAGCGATAGTCCCGGGGAGCTGTTTTTT. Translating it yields CASDSPGELFF. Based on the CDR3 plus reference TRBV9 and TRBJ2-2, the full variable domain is DSGVTQTPKHLITATGQRVTLRCSPRSGDLSVYWYQQSLDQGLQFLIQYYNGEERAKGNILERFSAQQFPDLHSELNLSSLELGDSALYFCASDSPGELFFGEGSRLTVL.

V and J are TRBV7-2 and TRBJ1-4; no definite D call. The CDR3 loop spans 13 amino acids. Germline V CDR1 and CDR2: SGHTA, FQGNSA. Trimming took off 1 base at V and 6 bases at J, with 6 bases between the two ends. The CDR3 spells CASSLVSHEKLFF. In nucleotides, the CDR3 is TGTGCCAGCAGCTTAGTATCCCATGAAAAACTGTTTTTT. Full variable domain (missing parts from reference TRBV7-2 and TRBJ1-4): GAGVSQSPSNKVTEKGKDVELRCDPISGHTALYWYRQSLGQGLEFLIYFQGNSAPDKSGLPSDRFSAERTGGSVSTLTIQRTQQEDSAVYLCASSLVSHEKLFFGSGTQLSVL.

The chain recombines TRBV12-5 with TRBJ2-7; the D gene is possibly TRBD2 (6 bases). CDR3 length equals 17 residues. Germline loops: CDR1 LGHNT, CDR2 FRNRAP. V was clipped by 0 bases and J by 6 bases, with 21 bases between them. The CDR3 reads CASGLVSLGGERIEQYF. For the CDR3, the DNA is TGTGCTAGTGGTTTGGTCTCCCTTGGCGGGGAGAGGATCGAGCAGTACTTC.

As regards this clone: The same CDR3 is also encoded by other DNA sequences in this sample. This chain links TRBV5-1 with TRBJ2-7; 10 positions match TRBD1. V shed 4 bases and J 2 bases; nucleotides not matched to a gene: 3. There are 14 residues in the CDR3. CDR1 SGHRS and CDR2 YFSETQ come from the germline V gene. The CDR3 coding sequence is TGCGCCAGCAGCCCCGGACAGGGGGCCTACGAGCAGTACTTC. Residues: CASSPGQGAYEQYF.

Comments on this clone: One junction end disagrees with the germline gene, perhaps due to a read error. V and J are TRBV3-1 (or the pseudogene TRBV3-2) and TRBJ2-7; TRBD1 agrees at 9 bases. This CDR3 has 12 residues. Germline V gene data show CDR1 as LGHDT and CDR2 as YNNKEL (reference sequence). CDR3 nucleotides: TGTGCCAGCAGCCAAGAGCCCTGGGACAGGGTGTTC. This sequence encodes CASSQEPWDRVF.

The CDR3 DNA sequence: TGTGCCAGTAGTGGGGGGACAGAACCTAGCACAGATACGCAGTATTTT. Translation: CASSGGTEPSTDTQYF. V is TRBV19 and J is TRBJ2-3; maybe TRBD1 (7 bases). Germline loops: CDR1 LNHDA, CDR2 SQIVND (reference sequence). With 5 bases removed from V and 0 bases from J, the gap between germline ends came to 15 bases. This CDR3 comprises 16 residues. Looking up the rest from reference TRBV19 and TRBJ2-3 gives the full variable domain: DGGITQSPKYLFRKEGQNVTLSCEQNLNHDAMYWYRQDPGQGLRLIYYSQIVNDFQKGDIAEGYSVSREKKESFPLTVTSAQKNPTAFYLCASSGGTEPSTDTQYFGPGTRLTVL.

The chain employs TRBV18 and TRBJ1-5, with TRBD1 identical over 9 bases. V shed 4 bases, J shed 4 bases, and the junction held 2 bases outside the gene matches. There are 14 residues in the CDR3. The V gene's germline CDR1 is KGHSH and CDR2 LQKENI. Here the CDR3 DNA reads TGTGCCAGCTCACAGGGGACAGGGAATCAGCCCCAGCATTTT. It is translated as CASSQGTGNQPQHF.

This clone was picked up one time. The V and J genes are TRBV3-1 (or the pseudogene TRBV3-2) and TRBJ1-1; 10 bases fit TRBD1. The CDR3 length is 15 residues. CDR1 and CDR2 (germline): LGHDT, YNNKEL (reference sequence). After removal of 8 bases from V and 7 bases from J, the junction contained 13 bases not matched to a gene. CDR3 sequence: CASSPRDRGSVEAFF. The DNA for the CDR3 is TGTGCCAGCTCCCCCCGGGACAGGGGTAGCGTTGAAGCTTTCTTT.